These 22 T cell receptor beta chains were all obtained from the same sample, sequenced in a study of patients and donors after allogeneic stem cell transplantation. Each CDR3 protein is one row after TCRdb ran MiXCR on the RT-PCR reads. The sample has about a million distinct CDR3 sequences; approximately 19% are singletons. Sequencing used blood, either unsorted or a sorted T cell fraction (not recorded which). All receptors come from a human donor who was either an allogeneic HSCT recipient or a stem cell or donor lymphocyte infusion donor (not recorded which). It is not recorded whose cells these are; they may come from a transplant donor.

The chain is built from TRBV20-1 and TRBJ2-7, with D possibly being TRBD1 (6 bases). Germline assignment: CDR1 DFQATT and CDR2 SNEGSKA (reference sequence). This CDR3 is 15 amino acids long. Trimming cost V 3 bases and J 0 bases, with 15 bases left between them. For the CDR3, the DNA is TGCAGTGCTAGTAATAGACAGGCGAGCTCCTACGAGCAGTACTTC. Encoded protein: CSASNRQASSYEQYF.

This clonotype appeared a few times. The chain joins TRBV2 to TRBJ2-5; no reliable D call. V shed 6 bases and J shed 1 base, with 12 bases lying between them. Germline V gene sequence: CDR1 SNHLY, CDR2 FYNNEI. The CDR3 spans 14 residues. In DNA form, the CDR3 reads TGTGCCAGCAGCTCCGACGGATTCCAAGAGACCCAGTACTTC. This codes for CASSSDGFQETQYF.

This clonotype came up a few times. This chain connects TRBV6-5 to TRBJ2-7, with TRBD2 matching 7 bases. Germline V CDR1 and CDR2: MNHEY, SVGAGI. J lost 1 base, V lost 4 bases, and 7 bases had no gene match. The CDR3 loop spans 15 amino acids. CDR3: CASSSSASGSYEQYF. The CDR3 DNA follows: TGTGCCAGCAGTTCCTCGGCTAGCGGTTCCTACGAGCAGTACTTC.

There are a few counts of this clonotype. The CDR3 loop reads CASSPSLRQGRSYNEQFF. The CDR3 nucleotides read TGTGCCAGCAGCCCATCCCTACGACAGGGTCGGTCCTACAATGAGCAGTTCTTC. V gene TRBV7-3 combines with J gene TRBJ2-1, with TRBD1 matching 7 bases. CDR1 and CDR2 from the germline V gene are SGHTA and FQGTGA. CDR3 length: 18 amino acids. Trimming at V came to 5 bases and at J to 1 base, leaving 14 bases not matched to a gene.

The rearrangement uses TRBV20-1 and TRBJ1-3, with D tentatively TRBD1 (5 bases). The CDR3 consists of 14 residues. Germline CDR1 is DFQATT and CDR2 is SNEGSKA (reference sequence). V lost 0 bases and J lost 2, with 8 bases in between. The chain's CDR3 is CSAREGTAGNTIYF. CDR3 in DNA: TGCAGTGCTAGAGAGGGGACCGCTGGAAACACCATATATTTT.

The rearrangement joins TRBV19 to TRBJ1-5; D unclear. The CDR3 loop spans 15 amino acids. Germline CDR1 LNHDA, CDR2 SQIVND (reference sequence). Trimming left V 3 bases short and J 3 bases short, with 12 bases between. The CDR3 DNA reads TGTGCCAGTAGTATCAAGGGCCGGTACAATCAGCCCCAGCATTTT. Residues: CASSIKGRYNQPQHF.

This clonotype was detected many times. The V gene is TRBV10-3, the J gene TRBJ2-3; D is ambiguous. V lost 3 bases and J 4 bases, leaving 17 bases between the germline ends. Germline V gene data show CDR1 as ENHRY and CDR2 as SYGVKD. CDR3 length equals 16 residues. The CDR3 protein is CAISDGRKLGADTQYF. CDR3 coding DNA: TGTGCCATCAGTGACGGGCGAAAACTGGGTGCAGATACGCAGTATTTT.

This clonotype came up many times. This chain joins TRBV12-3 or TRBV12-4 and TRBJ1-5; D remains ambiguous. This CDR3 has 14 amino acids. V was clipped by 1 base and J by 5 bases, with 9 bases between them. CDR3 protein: CASSLGDGYQPQHF. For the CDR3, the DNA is TGTGCCAGCAGTTTAGGCGACGGGTATCAGCCCCAGCATTTT.

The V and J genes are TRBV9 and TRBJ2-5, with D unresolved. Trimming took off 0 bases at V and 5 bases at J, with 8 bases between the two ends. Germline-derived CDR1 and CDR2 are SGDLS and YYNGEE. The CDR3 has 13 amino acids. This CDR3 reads CASSVAQWETQYF. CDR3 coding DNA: TGTGCCAGCAGCGTAGCTCAATGGGAGACCCAGTACTTC.

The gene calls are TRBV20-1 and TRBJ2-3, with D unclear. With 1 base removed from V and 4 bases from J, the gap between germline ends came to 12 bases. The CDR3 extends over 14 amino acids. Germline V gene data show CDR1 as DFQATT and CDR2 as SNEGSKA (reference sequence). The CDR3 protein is CSARVSAPPDTQYF. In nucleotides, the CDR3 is TGCAGTGCTAGAGTATCAGCGCCACCAGATACGCAGTATTTT.

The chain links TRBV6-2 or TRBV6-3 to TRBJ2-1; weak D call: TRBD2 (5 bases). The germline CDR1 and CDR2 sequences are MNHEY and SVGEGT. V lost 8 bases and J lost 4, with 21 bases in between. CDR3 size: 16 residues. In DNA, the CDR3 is TGTGCCAGCCAGAGGCTAGGGAGTTTGGATTACAATGAGCAGTTCTTC. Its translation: CASQRLGSLDYNEQFF.

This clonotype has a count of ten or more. The CDR3, as DNA: TGTGCCAGCAGTCCGAAAGGGACAGGGGGCGTTTACGAGCAGTACTTC. It translates to CASSPKGTGGVYEQYF. The chain employs TRBV12-3 or TRBV12-4 and TRBJ2-7; TRBD1 agrees at 12 bases. V dropped 5 bases and J dropped 4; count of bases not matched to a gene: 9. The CDR3 spans 16 residues.

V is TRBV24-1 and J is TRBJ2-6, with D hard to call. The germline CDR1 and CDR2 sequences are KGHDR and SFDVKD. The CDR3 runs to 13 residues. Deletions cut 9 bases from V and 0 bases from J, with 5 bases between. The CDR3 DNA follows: TGTGCCACCGGTTACTCTGGGGCCAACGTCCTGACTTTC. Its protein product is CATGYSGANVLTF.

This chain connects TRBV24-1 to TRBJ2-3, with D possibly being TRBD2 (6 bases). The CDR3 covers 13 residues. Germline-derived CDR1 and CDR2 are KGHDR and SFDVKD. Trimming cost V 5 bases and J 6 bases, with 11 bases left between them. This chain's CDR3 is CATSGGRRDTQYF. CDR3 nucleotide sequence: TGTGCCACCAGTGGGGGGAGGCGCGATACGCAGTATTTT.

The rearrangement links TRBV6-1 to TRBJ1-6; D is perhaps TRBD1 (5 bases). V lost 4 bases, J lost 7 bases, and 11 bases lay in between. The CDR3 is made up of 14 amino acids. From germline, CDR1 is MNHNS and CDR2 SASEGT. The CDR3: CASSAGQPNSPLHF. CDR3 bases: TGTGCCAGCAGTGCGGGGCAGCCAAATTCACCCCTCCACTTT.

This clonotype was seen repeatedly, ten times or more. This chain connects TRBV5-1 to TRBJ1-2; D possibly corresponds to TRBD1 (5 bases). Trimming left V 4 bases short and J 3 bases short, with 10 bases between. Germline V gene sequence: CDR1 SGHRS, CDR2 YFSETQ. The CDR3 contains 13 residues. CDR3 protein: CASSRDSDYGYTF. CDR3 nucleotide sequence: TGCGCCAGCAGCCGGGACTCAGACTATGGCTACACCTTC.

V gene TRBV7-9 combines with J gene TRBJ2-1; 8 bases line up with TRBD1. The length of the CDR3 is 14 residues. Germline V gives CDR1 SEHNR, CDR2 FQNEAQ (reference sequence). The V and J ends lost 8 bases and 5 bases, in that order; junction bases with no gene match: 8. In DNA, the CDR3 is TGTGCCAGCGGACAGGGAAGAGGTCACAATGAGCAGTTCTTC. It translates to CASGQGRGHNEQFF.

The CDR3 DNA follows: TGTGCCAGCAGCCCCAGGGACAGGGGACTTGGGGCCAACGTCCTGACTTTC. Its protein is CASSPRDRGLGANVLTF. This rearrangement joins TRBV7-6 to TRBJ2-6; 10 positions match TRBD1. V trimming: 5 bases; J trimming: 3 bases; junction bases outside the gene matches: 7. Germline V gives CDR1 SGHVS, CDR2 FNYEAQ. The CDR3 contains 17 residues.

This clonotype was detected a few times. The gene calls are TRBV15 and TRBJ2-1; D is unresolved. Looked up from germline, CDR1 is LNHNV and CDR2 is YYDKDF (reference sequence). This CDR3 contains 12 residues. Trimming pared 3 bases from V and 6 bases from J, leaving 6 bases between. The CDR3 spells CATSSSSNEQFF. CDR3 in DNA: TGTGCCACCAGCAGCAGCAGCAATGAGCAGTTCTTC.

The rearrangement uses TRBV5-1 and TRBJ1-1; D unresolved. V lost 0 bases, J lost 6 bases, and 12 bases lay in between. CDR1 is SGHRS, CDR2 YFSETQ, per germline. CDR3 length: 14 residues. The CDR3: CASSLAGPLSEAFF. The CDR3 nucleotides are TGCGCCAGCAGCTTGGCCGGACCCCTCTCTGAAGCTTTCTTT. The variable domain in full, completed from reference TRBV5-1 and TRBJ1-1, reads KAGVTQTPRYLIKTRGQQVTLSCSPISGHRSVSWYQQTPGQGLQFLFEYFSETQRNKGNFPGRFSGRQFSNSRSEMNVSTLELGDSALYLCASSLAGPLSEAFFGQGTRLTVV.

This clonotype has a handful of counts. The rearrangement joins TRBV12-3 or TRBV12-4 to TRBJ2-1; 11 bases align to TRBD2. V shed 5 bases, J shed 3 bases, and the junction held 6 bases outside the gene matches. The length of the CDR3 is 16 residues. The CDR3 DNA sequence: TGTGCCAGCAGTGGGACCGGGACTAGCGGCTACAATGAGCAGTTCTTC. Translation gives CASSGTGTSGYNEQFF.

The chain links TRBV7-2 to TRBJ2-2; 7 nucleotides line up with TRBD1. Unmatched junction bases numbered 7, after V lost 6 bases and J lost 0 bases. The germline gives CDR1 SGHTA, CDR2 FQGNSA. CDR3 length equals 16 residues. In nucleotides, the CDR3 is TGTGCCAGCAGAAGGGGACAGTTCGCGAACACCGGGGAGCTGTTTTTT. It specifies CASRRGQFANTGELFF. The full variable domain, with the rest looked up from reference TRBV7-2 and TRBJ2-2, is GAGVSQSPSNKVTEKGKDVELRCDPISGHTALYWYRQSLGQGLEFLIYFQGNSAPDKSGLPSDRFSAERTGGSVSTLTIQRTQQEDSAVYLCASRRGQFANTGELFFGEGSRLTVL.